The 9 T cell receptor beta chains presented below share a single source sample, sequenced in a study of T cell responses to AZD1222 COVID-19 vaccine (dated by TCRdb to the early 2020s). This sample's time point label indicates: about 28 days (+/-7) after the second vaccine dose. The receptor library was made with the immunoSEQ multiplex PCR assay. TCRdb re-hosts the immuneACCESS table, in-frame sequences only. Its copies lack some clones; in the studies checked, an unresolved V gene accounts for under half of them, and the cause for the rest is not known. This sample lists some 180,000 clones; approximately 93% were detected once. Clones ranked in the top ten supply 1.7% of the sample. The specimen was peripheral blood, collected 28 days after the second AZD1222 dose. The receptor source for this set is an adult who received the AZD1222 COVID-19 vaccine.

The chain couples TRBV4-1 to TRBJ1-2; D unclear. This CDR3 comprises 14 residues. In germline, CDR1 is MGHRA, CDR2 YSYEKL. Trimming cost V 0 bases and J 3 bases, with 8 bases left between them. The CDR3 DNA sequence: TGCGCCAGCAGCCAAGACCCAGGTTACTATGGCTACACCTTC. Translation: CASSQDPGYYGYTF.

The chain's CDR3 is CASSPDRLWVGGEQYF. The CDR3 bases are TGTGCCAGCAGCCCCGACCGTTTGTGGGTCGGGGGCGAGCAGTACTTC. The rearrangement joins TRBV5-4 to TRBJ2-7; possible D gene TRBD2, 6 bases. Trimming took off 4 bases at V and 6 bases at J, with 23 bases between the two ends. This CDR3 is built from 16 residues. CDR1 SGHNT and CDR2 YYREEE come from the germline V gene (reference sequence). Full variable domain (missing parts from reference TRBV5-4 and TRBJ2-7): ETGVTQSPTHLIKTRGQQVTLRCSSQSGHNTVSWYQQALGQGPQFIFQYYREEENGRGNFPPRFSGLQFPNYSSELNVNALELDDSALYLCASSPDRLWVGGEQYFGPGTRLTVT.

The V call is TRBV6-1, the J call TRBJ1-5, with no clear D. The germline V gene encodes CDR1 MNHNS and CDR2 SASEGT. V lost 1 base, J lost 0 bases, and 7 bases lay in between. This CDR3 region has 15 residues. Here the CDR3 DNA reads TGTGCCAGCAGTGAAGGAGTATATAGCAATCAGCCCCAGCATTTT. Translation: CASSEGVYSNQPQHF.

This clone came up once. The J gene is TRBJ1-1, the V gene TRBV5-4; D is perhaps TRBD1 (5 bases). Trimming stripped 5 bases from V and 0 bases from J, with 20 bases between. The CDR3 is made up of 17 amino acids. In germline, CDR1 is SGHNT, CDR2 YYREEE (reference sequence). The DNA of the CDR3 is TGTGCCAGCAGTCCCGCCGGGACCCCAGGCATGAACACTGAAGCTTTCTTT. Residues: CASSPAGTPGMNTEAFF.

This sequence joins TRBV7-2 and TRBJ1-6; 7 positions agree with TRBD1. CDR3 length: 14 residues. Per the germline V gene, CDR1 is SGHTA and CDR2 is FQGNSA. V lost 0 bases and J lost 10; bases outside the gene matches: 3. The CDR3 DNA follows: TGTGCCAGCAGCTTAGCGGTGGGACAGTCACCCCTCCACTTT. This gives the protein CASSLAVGQSPLHF.

V and J are TRBV19 and TRBJ1-1; D is unclear. The CDR3 totals 15 residues. Trimming stripped 7 bases from V and 1 base from J, with 16 bases between. The germline CDR1 and CDR2 sequences are LNHDA and SQIVND (reference sequence). CDR3 residues: CASNVRPDRNTEAFF. The CDR3 nucleotides are TGTGCCAGTAACGTGAGGCCTGACCGGAACACTGAAGCTTTCTTT. Combining the CDR3 with reference TRBV19 and TRBJ1-1 gives the whole variable domain DGGITQSPKYLFRKEGQNVTLSCEQNLNHDAMYWYRQDPGQGLRLIYYSQIVNDFQKGDIAEGYSVSREKKESFPLTVTSAQKNPTAFYLCASNVRPDRNTEAFFGQGTRLTVV.

This sequence joins TRBV6-1 and TRBJ2-1; D is ambiguous. The V end lost 3 bases, the J end lost 4 bases, and 4 bases lay between the germline ends. The CDR3 totals 12 residues. Germline-derived CDR1 and CDR2 are MNHNS and SASEGT. The CDR3 DNA reads TGTGCCAGCAGTGACCGTTACAATGAGCAGTTCTTC. It specifies CASSDRYNEQFF.

This clone has a handful of counts. J is TRBJ1-2 and V is TRBV19; the match to TRBD1 covers 8 bases. The V segment lost 0 bases and the J segment 2 bases; nucleotides outside the gene matches: 5. Germline values: CDR1 LNHDA, CDR2 SQIVND (reference sequence). The CDR3 sequence is 16 residues long. The chain's CDR3 is CASSIDRRQGNYGYTF. CDR3 bases: TGTGCCAGTAGTATAGATCGGAGACAGGGGAACTATGGCTACACCTTC.

CDR3 loop: CASSSTHAGGYHNSPLHF. CDR3 nucleotide sequence: TGTGCCAGCAGCTCTACCCACGCCGGGGGTTATCATAATTCACCCCTCCACTTT. This chain joins TRBV7-6 and TRBJ1-6; tentatively, D is TRBD1 (5 bases). CDR1 and CDR2 from the germline V gene are SGHVS and FNYEAQ. CDR3 length: 18 residues. V lost 4 bases and J lost 5, with 21 bases in between.